The 27 T cell receptor beta chains listed next were all sequenced from one sample in a study of CD8 T cells in ankylosing spondylitis. TCRdb re-derived calls from the 5' RACE reads in MiXCR, one entry per CDR3 protein. Of fewer than 400,000 distinct CDR3 sequences in the sample, roughly 14% were seen once. The sample taken for sequencing was blood, either unsorted or a sorted T cell fraction (not recorded which). The receptors shown here come from a male donor with ankylosing spondylitis or in good health (not recorded which).

The V gene is TRBV2, the J gene TRBJ2-6, with 9 bases fitting TRBD2. J was trimmed by 3 bases and V by 7 bases; bases with no gene match: 4. The CDR3 covers 15 residues. CDR1 SNHLY and CDR2 FYNNEI come from the germline V gene. The CDR3, as DNA: TGTGCCAGCAATGCGGGAGGGTATGGGGCCAACGTCCTGACTTTC. Residues: CASNAGGYGANVLTF. Based on the CDR3 plus reference TRBV2 and TRBJ2-6, the full variable domain is EPEVTQTPSHQVTQMGQEVILRCVPISNHLYFYWYRQILGQKVEFLVSFYNNEISEKSEIFDDQFSVERPDGSNFTLKIRSTKLEDSAMYFCASNAGGYGANVLTFGAGSRLTVL.

The chain joins TRBV6-1 to TRBJ2-7; 13 nucleotides align to TRBD2. After removal of 7 bases from V and 7 bases from J, the junction contained 7 bases not matched to a gene. In germline, CDR1 is MNHNS, CDR2 SASEGT. The CDR3 loop spans 14 amino acids. CDR3 amino acids: CASTRTSGSWEQYF. CDR3 DNA sequence: TGTGCCAGCACCCGGACTAGCGGGAGCTGGGAGCAGTACTTC.

This clonotype was counted only a few times. The chain employs TRBV7-2 and TRBJ1-2; D not resolved. This CDR3 comprises 12 residues. V was cut by 5 bases and J by 5 bases, with 9 bases left in between. Germline values: CDR1 SGHTA, CDR2 FQGNSA. CDR3 DNA: TGTGCCAGCAGCCTGGTGGGGTATGGCTACACCTTC. It is translated as CASSLVGYGYTF.

This clonotype was seen repeatedly, ten times or more. The chain recombines TRBV29-1 with TRBJ1-1, with D tentatively TRBD1 (5 bases). The V gene lost 3 bases and the J gene lost 0 bases, with 17 bases spanning the gap. The CDR3 is made up of 16 amino acids. The germline V gene encodes CDR1 SQVTM and CDR2 ANQGSEA. DNA of the CDR3: TGCAGCGTTGATGGGGCGGCGGGGAACATGAACACTGAAGCTTTCTTT. This sequence encodes CSVDGAAGNMNTEAFF.

This chain links TRBV29-1 with TRBJ1-5, with a weak D call TRBD1 (5 bases). V was clipped by 4 bases and J by 0 bases, with 10 bases between them. The germline gives CDR1 SQVTM, CDR2 ANQGSEA. The CDR3 runs 14 residues. The CDR3 loop is CSVAQGYSNQPQHF. CDR3 nucleotide sequence: TGCAGCGTTGCCCAGGGTTATAGCAATCAGCCCCAGCATTTT.

The chain combines TRBV12-3 or TRBV12-4 with TRBJ1-1; no clear D. V was pared by 7 bases and J by 5 bases, with 20 bases between. This CDR3 has 15 residues. CDR3 region: CASTPTRVGRTEAFF. As DNA, the CDR3 is TGTGCCAGCACCCCGACGAGGGTAGGGAGGACTGAAGCTTTCTTT.

J is TRBJ2-2 and V is TRBV9; 9 nucleotides match TRBD1. V gave up 4 bases and J gave up 7 bases; unmatched junction bases: 8. The V gene's germline CDR1 is SGDLS and CDR2 YYNGEE. The CDR3 length is 15 residues. The CDR3 DNA follows: TGTGCCAGCAGCTTCCGGGACAGGGTCTTCGGGGAGCTGTTTTTT. Protein: CASSFRDRVFGELFF. Full variable domain (rest looked up from reference TRBV9 and TRBJ2-2): DSGVTQTPKHLITATGQRVTLRCSPRSGDLSVYWYQQSLDQGLQFLIQYYNGEERAKGNILERFSAQQFPDLHSELNLSSLELGDSALYFCASSFRDRVFGELFFGEGSRLTVL.

This clonotype was picked up a small number of times. The chain is built from TRBV5-5 and TRBJ1-2; D is perhaps TRBD1 (5 bases). V lost 6 bases to trimming and J lost 8 bases, with 20 bases between them. Germline lookup yields CDR1 SGHKS and CDR2 YYEKEE (reference sequence). The CDR3 consists of 14 residues. The chain's CDR3 is CASTTNWDSRGYTF. CDR3 bases: TGTGCCAGCACCACCAATTGGGACTCCAGGGGCTACACCTTC. Drawing the rest from reference TRBV5-5 and TRBJ1-2, the complete variable domain is DAGVTQSPTHLIKTRGQQVTLRCSPISGHKSVSWYQQVLGQGPQFIFQYYEKEERGRGNFPDRFSARQFPNYSSELNVNALLLGDSALYLCASTTNWDSRGYTFGSGTRLTVV.

This clonotype was seen ten or more times. This chain joins TRBV5-1 and TRBJ1-3; tentative D call: TRBD1 (5 bases). Trimming stripped 4 bases from V and 0 bases from J, with 11 bases between. The germline V gene encodes CDR1 SGHRS and CDR2 YFSETQ. CDR3 length: 15 residues. The chain's CDR3 is CASSPQGLSGNTIYF. CDR3 DNA: TGCGCCAGCAGCCCCCAGGGCCTCTCTGGAAACACCATATATTTT.

The V call is TRBV25-1, the J call TRBJ2-5; the D gene could be TRBD1 or TRBD2 (5 bases each). Germline V lookup: CDR1 MGHDK, CDR2 SYGVNS. V was cut by 2 bases and J by 5 bases, with 9 bases left in between. This CDR3 spans 13 amino acids. The CDR3, as DNA: TGTGCCAGCAGTGAAGGGGGTCGTGAGACCCAGTACTTC. This codes for CASSEGGRETQYF.

This clonotype showed up just a few times. The chain links TRBV4-2 to TRBJ2-2; D perhaps matches TRBD2 (6 bases). Germline V gives CDR1 LGHNA, CDR2 YNFKEQ. V lost 1 base, J lost 5 bases, and 17 bases lay in between. The CDR3 contains 17 residues. CDR3 residues: CASSQAIKPGATGELFF. In DNA, the CDR3 is TGTGCCAGCAGCCAAGCAATAAAGCCGGGAGCAACCGGGGAGCTGTTTTTT.

This clonotype was recorded a few times. The chain joins TRBV12-3 or TRBV12-4 to TRBJ2-5, with a tentative D call TRBD2 (5 bases). The CDR3 has 13 amino acids. With 7 bases removed from V and 5 bases from J, the gap between germline ends came to 14 bases. In nucleotides, the CDR3 is TGTGCCAGCACCTCACTAGGAATGGAGACCCAGTACTTC. Translated: CASTSLGMETQYF.

The DNA for the CDR3 is TGTGCCAGCAGACCGACAGGGGGACGGCAGCCCCAGCATTTT. Translating it yields CASRPTGGRQPQHF. J is TRBJ1-5 and V is TRBV6-1, with TRBD1 identical over 9 bases. J was trimmed by 7 bases and V by 6 bases; bases with no gene match: 7. The length of the CDR3 is 14 residues. CDR1 and CDR2 from the germline V gene are MNHNS and SASEGT.

This clonotype was counted many times. The chain has TRBV29-1 and TRBJ2-7; 9 bases are shared with TRBD1. CDR3 size: 14 residues. Per germline, CDR1 SQVTM and CDR2 ANQGSEA. The trim removed 5 bases at V and 2 bases at J, leaving 7 bases unmatched. The CDR3 DNA is TGCAGCGTTACCGGGACAGGGATGACCTACGAGCAGTACTTC. It codes for CSVTGTGMTYEQYF.

The table lists this clonotype with many counts. This chain uses TRBV5-1 with TRBJ1-1; no clear D. V lost 3 bases, J lost 1 base, and 7 bases lay in between. CDR1 and CDR2 from the germline V gene are SGHRS and YFSETQ. CDR3 length equals 13 residues. The CDR3 spells CASSSKANTEAFF. The CDR3 DNA follows: TGCGCCAGCAGCTCCAAGGCGAACACTGAAGCTTTCTTT.

CDR3 nucleotide sequence: TGTGCCAGCAGTTTCTCGGGGAGGGCTAGAGAAAAACTGTTTTTT. Translating gives CASSFSGRAREKLFF. The rearrangement links TRBV12-3 or TRBV12-4 to TRBJ1-4, with unresolved D. This CDR3 has 15 residues. V was trimmed by 3 bases and J by 8 bases, leaving 16 bases between them.

This chain joins TRBV12-5 and TRBJ1-5, with a possible D match to TRBD1 (5 bases). CDR3 size: 13 residues. V was cut by 6 bases and J by 5 bases, with 11 bases left in between. Germline V gene data show CDR1 as LGHNT and CDR2 as FRNRAP. CDR3 DNA: TGTGCTAGTGGCCAAGGGACTCATCAGCCCCAGCATTTT. As protein: CASGQGTHQPQHF. The entire variable domain, with the rest obtained from reference TRBV12-5 and TRBJ1-5, is as follows: DARVTQTPRHKVTEMGQEVTMRCQPILGHNTVFWYRQTMMQGLELLAYFRNRAPLDDSGMPKDRFSAEMPDATLATLKIQPSEPRDSAVYFCASGQGTHQPQHFGDGTRLSIL.

This clonotype has ten or more counts. This chain connects TRBV12-3 or TRBV12-4 to TRBJ2-2; D gene ambiguous. The V end was cut by 10 bases, the J end by 1 base, with 10 bases between. This CDR3 is 13 amino acids long. CDR3 nucleotides: TGTGCCACCGAGTTAGGGAACACCGGGGAGCTGTTTTTT. It codes for CATELGNTGELFF.

This clonotype was observed a handful of times. This chain links TRBV5-1 with TRBJ1-1; 11 bases are a match to TRBD1. V was clipped by 1 base and J by 1 base; unmatched bases: 3. This CDR3 spans 16 amino acids. Germline assignment: CDR1 SGHRS and CDR2 YFSETQ. DNA for the CDR3: TGCGCCAGCAGCTTGCAGGGACAGGGGGGGAACACTGAAGCTTTCTTT. It is translated as CASSLQGQGGNTEAFF. The full variable domain, its missing parts supplied by reference TRBV5-1 and TRBJ1-1, is KAGVTQTPRYLIKTRGQQVTLSCSPISGHRSVSWYQQTPGQGLQFLFEYFSETQRNKGNFPGRFSGRQFSNSRSEMNVSTLELGDSALYLCASSLQGQGGNTEAFFGQGTRLTVV.

V and J are TRBV2 and TRBJ2-6; 8 bases align to TRBD1. CDR3 size: 17 residues. J gave up 0 bases and V 4 bases, and 5 bases lay outside the gene matches. Looked up from germline, CDR1 is SNHLY and CDR2 is FYNNEI. This CDR3 is CASSGDRLPSGANVLTF. In DNA form, the CDR3 reads TGTGCCAGCAGTGGGGACAGGCTCCCCTCTGGGGCCAACGTCCTGACTTTC.

This chain joins TRBV5-1 and TRBJ2-7; D is perhaps TRBD1 (6 bases). V lost 3 bases, J lost 3 bases, and 16 bases lay in between. CDR1 SGHRS and CDR2 YFSETQ come from the germline V gene. The CDR3 covers 15 residues. CDR3 amino acids: CASSSPGQGFYEQYF. The CDR3 DNA is TGCGCCAGCAGCTCCCCGGGACAAGGCTTCTACGAGCAGTACTTC.

V is TRBV6-1 and J is TRBJ2-1; D possibly corresponds to TRBD1 (6 bases). V was pared by 6 bases and J by 6 bases, with 15 bases between. Germline CDR1 and CDR2: MNHNS and SASEGT. This CDR3 spans 14 amino acids. The CDR3 spells CASRGAGIGNEQFF. The CDR3 coding sequence is TGTGCCAGCAGGGGGGCAGGGATAGGCAATGAGCAGTTCTTC.

In regard to this clonotype: A much larger clone differs by one base, so this may be a read error. This chain uses TRBV4-1 with TRBJ2-1, with TRBD2 matching over 9 bases. The CDR3 runs to 15 residues. The germline gives CDR1 MGHRA, CDR2 YSYEKL. V lost 4 bases and J lost 3; bases outside the gene matches: 4. CDR3 sequence reads: CASSPRLADYNEQFF. The CDR3 DNA is TGCGCCAGCAGCCCCCGACTAGCGGACTACAATGAGCAGTTCTTC.

The chain's CDR3 is CASSQDRTSEQFF. Here the CDR3 DNA reads TGTGCCAGCAGCCAAGATCGGACCAGTGAGCAGTTCTTC. This chain joins TRBV4-2 and TRBJ2-1, with D hard to call. Germline V lookup: CDR1 LGHNA, CDR2 YNFKEQ. V lost 0 bases and J lost 9, with 9 bases in between. This CDR3 contains 13 residues.

The J gene is TRBJ2-2, the V gene TRBV20-1, with 11 bases aligning to TRBD1. Germline-derived CDR1 and CDR2 are DFQATT and SNEGSKA (reference sequence). J lost 1 base, V lost 6 bases, and 4 bases had no gene match. The CDR3 runs 15 residues. For the CDR3, the DNA is TGCAGTGCGCTGGGACAGGGGGGGAACACCGGGGAGCTGTTTTTT. It translates to CSALGQGGNTGELFF.

This rearrangement joins TRBV7-9 to TRBJ2-1; 8 bases align to TRBD2. The CDR3 covers 17 residues. Germline loops: CDR1 SEHNR, CDR2 FQNEAQ (reference sequence). Trimming took 4 bases from V and 6 from J; bases not matched to a gene: 14. CDR3 residues: CASSSPAGLAFGNEQFF. CDR3 DNA sequence: TGTGCCAGCAGCTCCCCGGCAGGACTAGCCTTCGGCAATGAGCAGTTCTTC.

The rearrangement links TRBV5-1 to TRBJ1-1, with D possibly TRBD1 on 6 matching bases. The CDR3 extends over 14 amino acids. Trimming shortened V by 4 bases and J by 1 base, and 11 bases separated the two germline ends. In germline, CDR1 is SGHRS, CDR2 YFSETQ. CDR3 in DNA: TGCGCCAGCAGCACCGCGACAGGGAACACTGAAGCTTTCTTT. Residues: CASSTATGNTEAFF.